The clone carrying this T cell receptor (beta chain) was counted many times. Amplification of TCR beta CDR3 regions was performed using RNA transcripts as template. Using the HTBI primer set, a first-round RT-PCR was run on the TCR CDR3. TCRdb analysed the multiplex PCR reads with MiXCR anew, one entry per CDR3 protein. The table records around 300,000 distinct CDR3 sequences, about 20% of them present only once. The sample originates from a study of T cells in Graves' hyperthyroidism and ophthalmopathy. Study context: The authors collected peripheral blood at initial diagnosis, before any treatment.

The CDR3 sequence is 13 residues long. Germline V gene lookup returns CDR1 SGHAT and CDR2 FQNNGV. V was cut by 8 bases and J by 2 bases, with 10 bases left in between. The chain combines TRBV11-2 with TRBJ2-1, with D unclear. Specimen: blood. The sequence derives from a man in his thirties or forties with Graves' ophthalmopathy. CDR3 region: CASASRPYNEQFF. In nucleotides, the CDR3 is TGTGCCAGCGCGTCCAGACCCTACAATGAGCAGTTCTTC.